This TCR beta chain was obtained from a study of T cell repertoires in cytomegalovirus infection. The V gene lost 8 bases and the J gene lost 5 bases, with 15 bases spanning the gap. CDR1 is MNHEY, CDR2 SVGEGT, per germline. The CDR3 totals 14 residues. Points from the study as a whole: HLA-C-restricted TCR beta clonotypes specific for CMV led the ex vivo response.

This clonotype has just a few counts. The antigen is unknown. A single record per CDR3 protein comes from TCRdb applying MiXCR to the reads. The sample holds fewer than 1,000,000 distinct CDR3 sequences, about a third seen once. Sequenced here: cultured CD8+ T cells from PBMCs, sampled from culture after CMV antigen stimulation. The rearrangement uses TRBV6-2 or TRBV6-3 and TRBJ2-2, with D unresolved. This receptor was taken from a human donor in good health (CMV status not recorded). Some clones in this sample may be carry-over from other donors' samples. The DNA for the CDR3 is TGTGCCAGCGTTAGAGGCGGCAAGACCGGGGAGCTGTTTTTT. This translates into CASVRGGKTGELFF.